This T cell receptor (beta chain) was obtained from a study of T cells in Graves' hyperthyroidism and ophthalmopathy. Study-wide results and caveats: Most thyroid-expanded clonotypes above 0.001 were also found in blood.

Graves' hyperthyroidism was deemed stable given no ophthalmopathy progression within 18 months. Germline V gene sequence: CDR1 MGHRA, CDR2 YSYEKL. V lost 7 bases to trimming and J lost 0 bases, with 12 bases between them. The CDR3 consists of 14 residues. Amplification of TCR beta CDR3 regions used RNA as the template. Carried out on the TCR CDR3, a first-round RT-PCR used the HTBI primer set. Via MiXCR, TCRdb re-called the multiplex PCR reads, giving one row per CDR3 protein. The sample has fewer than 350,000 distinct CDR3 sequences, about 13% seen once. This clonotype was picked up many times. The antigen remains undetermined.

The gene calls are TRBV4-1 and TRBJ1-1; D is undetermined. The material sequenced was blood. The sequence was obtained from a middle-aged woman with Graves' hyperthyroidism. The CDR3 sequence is CASKLGSLNTEAFF. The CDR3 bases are TGCGCCAGCAAATTAGGGTCGTTGAACACTGAAGCTTTCTTT.